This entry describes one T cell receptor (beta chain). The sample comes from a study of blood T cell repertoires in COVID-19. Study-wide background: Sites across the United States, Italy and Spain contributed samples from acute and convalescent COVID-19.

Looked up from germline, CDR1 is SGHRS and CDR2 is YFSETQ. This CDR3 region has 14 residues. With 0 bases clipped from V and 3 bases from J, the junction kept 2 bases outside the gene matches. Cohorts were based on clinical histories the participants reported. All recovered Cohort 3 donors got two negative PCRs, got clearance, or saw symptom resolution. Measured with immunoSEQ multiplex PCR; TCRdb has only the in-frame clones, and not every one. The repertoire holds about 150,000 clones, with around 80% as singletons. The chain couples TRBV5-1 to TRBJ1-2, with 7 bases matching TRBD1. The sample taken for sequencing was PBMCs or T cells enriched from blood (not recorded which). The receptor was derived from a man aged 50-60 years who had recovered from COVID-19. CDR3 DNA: TGCGCCAGCAGCTTGGTAGGGGGCGACTATGGCTACACCTTC. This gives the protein CASSLVGGDYGYTF. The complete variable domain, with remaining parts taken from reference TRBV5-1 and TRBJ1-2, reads KAGVTQTPRYLIKTRGQQVTLSCSPISGHRSVSWYQQTPGQGLQFLFEYFSETQRNKGNFPGRFSGRQFSNSRSEMNVSTLELGDSALYLCASSLVGGDYGYTFGSGTRLTVV.